These T cell receptor beta chains were read from a single sample in a study of blood T cell repertoires in COVID-19. Profiled with immunoSEQ multiplex PCR; TCRdb holds only in-frame clones, not every one. The table shows about 130,000 clones, with approximately 77% occurring only once. Sequencing input: peripheral blood. These receptors were taken from an elderly man with acute or convalescent COVID-19. CDR3s include the opening cysteine and the closing phenylalanine or tryptophan. D genes are given only for firm matches. Expanded clones are given a class, and other clones once, few, many or no size at all.

>-|TRBD1|TRBJ2-5|14|TRBV7-7
TGTGCTAGCAGCTTAGCAGGGGGCGTGGAGACCCAGTACTTC
CASSLAGGVETQYF
>-|TRBD2|TRBJ2-3|15|TRBV7-2
TGTGCCAGCAGCTTGTTACTAGCGGGGGGAGATACGCAGTATTTT
CASSLLLAGGDTQYF
>-|-|TRBJ2-1|14|TRBV5-1
TGCGCCAGCAGCTTGGAAGGACTGGGAGGTCGGCAGTTCTTC
CASSLEGLGGRQFF
>-|-|TRBJ1-4|13|TRBV12-3/TRBV12-4
TGTGCCAGCAGTTTAGGCGGTAATGAAAAACTGTTTTTT
CASSLGGNEKLFF
>-|-|TRBJ2-3|12|TRBV12-3/TRBV12-4
TGTGCCAGCAGGGACATGACAGATACGCAGTATTTT
CASRDMTDTQYF
>-|-|TRBJ2-1|15|TRBV7-3
TGTGCCAGCAGCTTAGAAGGGGAACCCTACAATGAGCAGTTCTTC
CASSLEGEPYNEQFF
>-|-|TRBJ1-2|13|TRBV2
TGTGCCAGCAGTGACAGAGGCAGCTATGGCTACACCTTC
CASSDRGSYGYTF
>-|-|TRBJ2-7|15|TRBV7-9
TGTGCCAGCAGCTTAGGTTGGCAGGGAAACTACGAGCAGTACTTC
CASSLGWQGNYEQYF
>-|-|TRBJ2-2|13|TRBV11-2
TGTGCCAGCAGCTCCACGAACACCGGGGAGCTGTTTTTT
CASSSTNTGELFF
>-|-|TRBJ1-4|14|TRBV7-9
TGTGCCAGCAGCTTAGCGGGAGCTAATGAAAAACTGTTTTTT
CASSLAGANEKLFF
>-|TRBD1|TRBJ2-5|15|TRBV5-1
TGCGCCAGCAATAAGATTACAGGGGTAGAAGAGACCCAGTACTTC
CASNKITGVEETQYF
>-|TRBD1|TRBJ2-5|13|TRBV27
TGTGCCAGCGGCTGGGACAGCCAAGAGACCCAGTACTTC
CASGWDSQETQYF
>few|-|TRBJ1-5|13|TRBV19
TGTGCCAGTAGAGGACAACTCAATCAGCCCCAGCATTTT
CASRGQLNQPQHF
>-|TRBD1|TRBJ2-1|14|TRBV11-2
TGTGCCAGCAGCAACAGGGGCTGGGACAATGAGCAGTTCTTC
CASSNRGWDNEQFF
>-|TRBD2|TRBJ2-1|11|TRBV20-1
TGCAGTGCTAGGACTAGCGGTGAGCAGTTCTTC
CSARTSGEQFF
>-|TRBD2|TRBJ2-1|15|TRBV2
TGTGCCAGCAAGGGGACTAGCGGGGGTTACAATGAGCAGTTCTTC
CASKGTSGGYNEQFF
>few|-|TRBJ2-1|16|TRBV5-1
TGCGCCAGCAGCTTGGAAGGGAGGAGCTCCTACAATGAGCAGTTCTTC
CASSLEGRSSYNEQFF
>-|-|TRBJ1-4|16|TRBV24-1
TGTGCCACCAGTGATGCTGCAGGGGAAGGGACTGAAAAACTGTTTTTT
CATSDAAGEGTEKLFF
>-|TRBD1|TRBJ2-5|14|TRBV6-5
TGTGCCAGCACCCGGACAGGGGCCCGGGAGACCCAGTACTTC
CASTRTGARETQYF
>-|TRBD1|TRBJ1-1|16|TRBV27
TGTGCCAGCAGTTCCGGGGACAGGGGGCGACACACTGAAGCTTTCTTT
CASSSGDRGRHTEAFF
>-|-|TRBJ1-6|15|TRBV25-1
TGTGCCAGCAGTGACGTGTCCCTAACCGATTCACCCCTCCACTTT
CASSDVSLTDSPLHF
>-|TRBD1|TRBJ1-4|16|TRBV28
TGTGCCAGCAGTCGGCAGGGGGCGCCAACTAATGAAAAACTGTTTTTT
CASSRQGAPTNEKLFF
>-|TRBD1|TRBJ2-1|17|TRBV5-1
TGCGCCAGCAGCTTGGGATATGGGACAGGGGACTACAATGAGCAGTTCTTC
CASSLGYGTGDYNEQFF
>-|-|TRBJ1-4|14|TRBV5-1
TGCGCCAGCAGCTCGGCGGGGTATGATGAAAAACTGTTTTTT
CASSSAGYDEKLFF
>-|-|TRBJ1-1|15|TRBV7-6
TGTGCCAGCAGCCCCTTAGGGGGACTGAACACTGAAGCTTTCTTT
CASSPLGGLNTEAFF
>-|-|TRBJ1-6|14|TRBV2
TGTGCCAGCAGCGAGGATAGCTATAATTCACCCCTCCACTTT
CASSEDSYNSPLHF
>-|-|TRBJ1-2|12|TRBV6-6
TGTGCCAGCAGCCCCGGGAACTATGGCTACACCTTC
CASSPGNYGYTF
>-|-|TRBJ1-6|15|TRBV7-8
TGTGCCAGCAGCCTAAACCGAGGCGGGCAATCACCCCTCCACTTT
CASSLNRGGQSPLHF
>-|-|TRBJ1-1|12|TRBV2
TGTGCCACGAAGAGGGCGCTCACTGAAGCTTTCTTT
CATKRALTEAFF